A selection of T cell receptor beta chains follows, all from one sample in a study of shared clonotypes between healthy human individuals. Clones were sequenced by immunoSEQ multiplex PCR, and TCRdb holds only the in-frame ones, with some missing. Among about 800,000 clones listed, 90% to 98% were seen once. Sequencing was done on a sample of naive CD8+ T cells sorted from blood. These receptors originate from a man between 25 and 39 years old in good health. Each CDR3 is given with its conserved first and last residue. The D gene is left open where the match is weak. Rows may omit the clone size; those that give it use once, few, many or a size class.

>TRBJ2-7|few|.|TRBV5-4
CASRAAHSYEQYF
TGTGCCAGCAGGGCGGCTCATTCCTACGAGCAGTACTTC
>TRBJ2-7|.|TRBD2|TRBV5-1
CASSRILAGATYEQYF
TGCGCCAGCAGCCGAATACTAGCGGGGGCGACCTACGAGCAGTACTTC
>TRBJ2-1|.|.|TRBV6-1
CASSWQGYNEQFF
TGTGCCAGCAGCTGGCAGGGCTACAATGAGCAGTTCTTC
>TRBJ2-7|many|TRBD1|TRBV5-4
CASSLTGQGSYEQYF
TGTGCCAGCAGCTTAACGGGACAGGGCTCCTACGAGCAGTACTTC
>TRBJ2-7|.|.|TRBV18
CASSRQGTNYEQYF
TGTGCCAGCTCACGGCAGGGCACGAACTACGAGCAGTACTTC
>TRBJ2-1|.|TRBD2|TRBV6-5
CASTATSGPYNEQFF
TGTGCCAGCACCGCGACTAGCGGGCCTTACAATGAGCAGTTCTTC
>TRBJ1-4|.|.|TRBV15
CATSRDRGAGERLFF
TGTGCCACCAGCAGAGACAGGGGCGCGGGGGAGAGACTGTTTTTT
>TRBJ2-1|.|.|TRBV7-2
CASSLGQNNEQFF
TGTGCCAGCAGCTTAGGCCAGAACAATGAGCAGTTCTTC
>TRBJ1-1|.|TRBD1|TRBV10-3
CAISGDRGTTEAFF
TGTGCCATCAGTGGAGACAGGGGGACCACTGAAGCTTTCTTT
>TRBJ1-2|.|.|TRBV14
CASSFYSYGYTF
TGTGCCAGCAGCTTCTACAGCTATGGCTACACCTTC
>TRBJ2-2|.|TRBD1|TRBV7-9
CASSSYRRGPNTGELFF
TGTGCCAGCAGCTCCTATCGCAGGGGGCCGAACACCGGGGAGCTGTTTTTT
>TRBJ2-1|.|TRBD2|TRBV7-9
CASSFPSGLSSNEQFF
TGTGCCAGCAGCTTCCCTAGCGGGTTAAGCTCCAATGAGCAGTTCTTC
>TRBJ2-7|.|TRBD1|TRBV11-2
CASSLGPYRGPYEQYF
TGTGCCAGCAGCTTAGGGCCGTACAGGGGGCCCTACGAGCAGTACTTC
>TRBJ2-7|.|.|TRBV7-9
CASSSYETGEGHEQYF
TGTGCCAGCAGCTCCTACGAGACAGGGGAGGGACACGAGCAGTACTTC
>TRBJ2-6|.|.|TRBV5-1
CASSGDAGPGANVLTF
TGCGCCAGCAGCGGTGACGCTGGACCGGGGGCCAACGTCCTGACTTTC
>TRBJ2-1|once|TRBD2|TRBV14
CASSHGAGTSGPSYNEQFF
TGTGCCAGCAGCCACGGCGCCGGGACTAGCGGGCCCTCCTACAATGAGCAGTTCTTC
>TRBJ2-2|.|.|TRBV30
CAWSYGSGWPEIANTGELFF
TGTGCCTGGAGTTATGGTTCCGGTTGGCCGGAGATCGCGAACACCGGGGAGCTGTTTTTT
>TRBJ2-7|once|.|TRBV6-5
CASSLQGPYEQYF
TGTGCCAGCAGTTTACAGGGCCCCTACGAGCAGTACTTC
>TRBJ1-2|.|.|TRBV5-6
CASSPTAGPSNYGYTF
TGTGCCAGCAGCCCAACGGCAGGGCCCAGTAACTATGGCTACACCTTC
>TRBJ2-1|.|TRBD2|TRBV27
CASSFGAGGPNEQFF
TGTGCCAGCAGTTTTGGAGCGGGAGGGCCGAATGAGCAGTTCTTC
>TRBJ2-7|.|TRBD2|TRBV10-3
CATATTGGESHEQYF
TGTGCCACCGCGACCACGGGAGGAGAGTCCCACGAGCAGTACTTC
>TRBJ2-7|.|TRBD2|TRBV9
CASSVGSWAGGNYEQYF
TGTGCCAGCAGCGTAGGGTCATGGGCGGGAGGAAACTACGAGCAGTACTTC
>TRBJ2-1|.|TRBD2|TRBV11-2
CASSPYRLAGVGDEQFF
TGTGCCAGCAGCCCGTACCGTCTAGCGGGAGTTGGCGATGAGCAGTTCTTC
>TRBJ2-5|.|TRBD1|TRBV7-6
CASSPRTGGSQYF
TGTGCCAGCAGCCCCCGGACAGGGGGTTCCCAGTACTTC
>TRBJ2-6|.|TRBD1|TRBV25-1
CASSGPGQGLSGANVLTF
TGTGCCAGCAGTGGTCCGGGACAGGGACTATCTGGGGCCAACGTCCTGACTTTC
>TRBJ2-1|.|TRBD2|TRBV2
CASRQGLADYNEQFF
TGTGCCAGCAGACAGGGACTAGCGGACTACAATGAGCAGTTCTTC
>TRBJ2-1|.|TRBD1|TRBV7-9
CASSPGTGVYNEQFF
TGTGCCAGCAGCCCAGGGACAGGAGTCTACAATGAGCAGTTCTTC
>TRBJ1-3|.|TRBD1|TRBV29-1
CSVEVRVGQGKSSGNTIYF
TGCAGCGTTGAAGTGAGAGTGGGACAGGGGAAGAGCTCTGGAAACACCATATATTTT
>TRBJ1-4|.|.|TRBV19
CASSFSGQTTNEKLFF
TGTGCCAGTAGTTTTTCCGGACAGACAACTAATGAAAAACTGTTTTTT
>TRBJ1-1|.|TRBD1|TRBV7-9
CASSSGQGLHLGTEAFF
TGTGCCAGCAGCTCCGGACAGGGGCTCCACCTCGGGACTGAAGCTTTCTTT
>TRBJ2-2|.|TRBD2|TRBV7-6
CASSQLIPSPGLAGGTHRELFF
TGTGCCAGCAGCCAATTAATACCGTCCCCGGGACTAGCGGGAGGGACCCACCGGGAGCTGTTTTTT
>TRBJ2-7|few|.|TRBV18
CASSPRSESYEQYF
TGTGCCAGCTCACCACGAAGCGAATCCTACGAGCAGTACTTC
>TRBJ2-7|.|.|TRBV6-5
CASSYSGPTPYEQYF
TGTGCCAGCAGTTACTCTGGTCCGACTCCCTACGAGCAGTACTTC
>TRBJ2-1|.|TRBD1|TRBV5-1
CASSLRSGTGAYNEQFF
TGCGCCAGCAGCTTGAGGTCTGGGACAGGGGCCTACAATGAGCAGTTCTTC
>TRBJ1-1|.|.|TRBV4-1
CASSPRRAGSEAFF
TGCGCCAGCAGCCCCCGAAGGGCGGGTAGCGAAGCTTTCTTT
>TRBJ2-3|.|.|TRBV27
CASSLGGRGTDTQYF
TGTGCCAGCAGTTTAGGCGGGCGGGGCACAGATACGCAGTATTTT
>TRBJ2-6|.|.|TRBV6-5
CASSSRPLSGANVLTF
TGTGCCAGCAGTTCTCGACCTCTCTCTGGGGCCAACGTCCTGACTTTC
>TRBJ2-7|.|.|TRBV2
CASISYTDEQYF
TGTGCCAGCATAAGTTACACCGACGAGCAGTACTTC
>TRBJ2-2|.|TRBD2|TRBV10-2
CASSERTSAGELFF
TGCGCCAGCAGTGAACGAACTAGCGCCGGGGAGCTGTTTTTT
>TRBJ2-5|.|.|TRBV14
CASSQGPQLQETQYF
TGTGCCAGCAGCCAAGGTCCGCAGCTACAAGAGACCCAGTACTTC
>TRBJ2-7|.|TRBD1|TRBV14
CASSQVNLWDRIYEQYF
TGTGCCAGCAGCCAAGTTAATCTTTGGGACAGGATCTACGAGCAGTACTTC
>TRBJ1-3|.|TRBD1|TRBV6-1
CASSASYLQGATLSGNTIYF
TGTGCCAGCAGTGCGTCATACTTACAGGGGGCAACTCTCTCTGGAAACACCATATATTTT
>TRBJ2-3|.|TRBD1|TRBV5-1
CASSLRTGGDTDTQYF
TGCGCCAGCAGCTTGCGGACAGGGGGCGATACAGATACGCAGTATTTT
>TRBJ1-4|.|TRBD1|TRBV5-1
CASSLQGAFDEKLFF
TGCGCCAGCAGCTTGCAGGGGGCATTTGATGAAAAACTGTTTTTT
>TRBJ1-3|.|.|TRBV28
CASSFMGEVRLSGNTIYF
TGTGCCAGCAGTTTTATGGGTGAGGTTCGTCTATCTGGAAACACCATATATTTT
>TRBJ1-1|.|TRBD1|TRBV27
CASSSLQGWTEAFF
TGTGCCAGCAGTTCACTACAGGGGTGGACTGAAGCTTTCTTT
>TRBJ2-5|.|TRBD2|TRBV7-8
CASSPGLAEETQYF
TGTGCCAGCAGCCCGGGACTAGCGGAAGAGACCCAGTACTTC
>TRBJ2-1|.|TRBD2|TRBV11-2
CASSSHPFSGMGYNEQFF
TGTGCCAGCAGCTCGCACCCTTTCAGCGGGATGGGCTACAATGAGCAGTTCTTC
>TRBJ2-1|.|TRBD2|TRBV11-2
CASSLVRRGRDNEQFF
TGTGCCAGCAGCTTAGTTCGGCGGGGGAGAGACAATGAGCAGTTCTTC
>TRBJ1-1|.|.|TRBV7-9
CASRSPGMNTEAFF
TGTGCCAGCAGATCCCCCGGTATGAACACTGAAGCTTTCTTT
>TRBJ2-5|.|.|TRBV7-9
CASRPNPGTPVKETQYF
TGTGCCAGCAGACCCAACCCCGGGACACCCGTGAAGGAGACCCAGTACTTC
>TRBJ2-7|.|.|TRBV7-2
CASSLGYRDFSSEQYF
TGTGCCAGCAGCTTAGGGTATAGGGACTTTTCTTCCGAGCAGTACTTC
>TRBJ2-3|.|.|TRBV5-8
CASSSHPADTQYF
TGTGCCAGCAGCTCACACCCCGCAGATACGCAGTATTTT
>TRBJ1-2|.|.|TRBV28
CASRPRWNLLYGYTF
TGTGCCAGCAGGCCTCGGTGGAACCTGCTATACGGCTACACCTTC
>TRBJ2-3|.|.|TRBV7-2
CASRIGTPSTDTQYF
TGTGCCAGCAGGATCGGGACACCCAGCACAGATACGCAGTATTTT
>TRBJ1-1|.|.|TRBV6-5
CASSPYSRGNEAFF
TGTGCCAGCAGCCCCTACAGTAGGGGGAATGAAGCTTTCTTT
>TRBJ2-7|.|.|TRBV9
CASSVAYEQYF
TGTGCCAGCAGCGTAGCCTACGAGCAGTACTTC
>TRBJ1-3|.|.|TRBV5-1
CASSLYFGATNSGNTIYF
TGCGCCAGCAGCTTGTATTTCGGGGCGACAAACTCTGGAAACACCATATATTTT
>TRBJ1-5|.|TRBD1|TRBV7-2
CASSLVPGTEYSNQPQHF
TGTGCCAGCAGCTTAGTCCCCGGGACAGAGTATAGCAATCAGCCCCAGCATTTT